One sample yielded the 24 T cell receptor beta chains listed below, sequenced in a study of Ad26.COV2.S vaccination and SARS-CoV-2 variants. The sample's treatment: over 15 received Ad26.COV2.S at low or high dose, single or two shots; about 5 received placebo; per-sample allocation not given. Samples analyzed were those drawn on day 63 after the first vaccine or placebo injection. Sequencing was performed with immunoSEQ multiplex PCR; in TCRdb, only in-frame clones are kept and a portion is missing. The sample has around 450,000 clones, approximately 92% seen once. Sample: peripheral blood, taken in a trial of Ad26.COV2.S vaccine versus placebo. Receptors were obtained from a person between 18 and 59 years old who received the Ad26.COV2.S COVID-19 vaccine or a placebo.

V usage is TRBV30 and J usage is TRBJ2-3, with 9 bases lining up with TRBD2. CDR3 length: 15 amino acids. The J segment lost 5 bases and the V segment lost 2 bases, leaving 8 bases of the junction unmatched. Germline V gene data show CDR1 as GTSNPN and CDR2 as SVGIG (reference sequence). CDR3 in DNA: TGTGCCTGGAGTAGGGCTAGCGGGAAGGGAGATACGCAGTATTTT. As protein: CAWSRASGKGDTQYF.

V gene TRBV10-3 combines with J gene TRBJ2-1; D gene ambiguous. CDR1 is ENHRY and CDR2 is SYGVKD in the germline V gene. The CDR3 consists of 14 residues. The V and J ends lost 4 bases and 8 bases respectively, with 15 bases between them. The CDR3 region has the DNA TGTGCCATCAGTGGGAGCGATAGGGTCGATGAGCAGTTCTTC. Translated: CAISGSDRVDEQFF.

CDR3 amino acids: CSVEDLRVGYTF. CDR3 sequence (DNA): TGCAGCGTTGAAGATCTGAGGGTTGGCTACACCTTC. This chain uses TRBV29-1 with TRBJ1-2; D is unresolved. V lost 0 bases, J lost 7 bases, and 9 bases lay in between. Looked up from germline, CDR1 is SQVTM and CDR2 is ANQGSEA. This CDR3 is built from 12 residues.

Worth noting for this clone: At one end, the junction sequence differs from germline, possibly due to a read error. The chain has TRBV6-1 and TRBJ1-4; D gene ambiguous. This CDR3 has 13 amino acids. In germline, CDR1 is MNHNS, CDR2 SASEGT. In DNA form, the CDR3 reads TGTGCCAGCGGTGAAGGGTGGAGTGAAAAACTGTTTTTT. The encoded protein is CASGEGWSEKLFF.

This clone occurred a few times. The chain couples TRBV7-9 to TRBJ1-5; D possibly corresponds to TRBD1 (5 bases). The CDR3 has 15 residues. V shed 5 bases and J shed 3 bases, with 14 bases lying between them. Germline lookup yields CDR1 SEHNR and CDR2 FQNEAQ (reference sequence). As DNA, the CDR3 is TGTGCCAGCAGCCCTTTGGGGGGTGACAATCAGCCCCAGCATTTT. It specifies CASSPLGGDNQPQHF.

For the CDR3, the DNA is TGTGCCAGTAGTATAGCCCCTCTAGCGGGAGGTTCCTACAATGAGCAGTTCTTC. This gives the protein CASSIAPLAGGSYNEQFF. J is TRBJ2-1 and V is TRBV19; TRBD2 agrees at 11 bases. This CDR3 has 18 residues. V lost 1 base, J lost 1 base, and 6 bases stayed unmatched. In germline, CDR1 is LNHDA, CDR2 SQIVND (reference sequence).

The chain recombines TRBV10-3 with TRBJ2-7; the D gene is possibly TRBD2 (7 bases). Germline V gives CDR1 ENHRY, CDR2 SYGVKD. V was trimmed by 8 bases and J by 7 bases, leaving 21 bases between them. The CDR3 is 14 residues long. The CDR3 protein is CAIGAGATLTEQYF. The CDR3 nucleotides are TGTGCCATCGGGGCGGGGGCCACCCTAACGGAGCAGTACTTC.

The J gene is TRBJ2-7, the V gene TRBV28, with D unclear. This CDR3 has 11 residues. With 4 bases removed from V and 9 bases from J, the gap between germline ends came to 10 bases. The germline V gene has CDR1 MDHEN and CDR2 SYDVKM. This CDR3 reads CASSSPPRQYF. The DNA of the CDR3 is TGTGCCAGCAGTTCCCCACCCAGGCAGTACTTC.

This sequence joins TRBV7-2 and TRBJ2-4, with 7 nucleotides matching TRBD1. Trimming at V came to 0 bases and at J to 6 bases, leaving 5 bases not matched to a gene. Germline-derived CDR1 and CDR2 are SGHTA and FQGNSA. The CDR3 loop spans 15 amino acids. CDR3 sequence reads: CASSLAGQGVNIQYF. The CDR3 DNA sequence: TGTGCCAGCAGCTTAGCGGGCCAGGGGGTAAACATTCAGTACTTC.

The CDR3 protein is CASSETSEFRSYNEQFF. Here the CDR3 DNA reads TGTGCCAGCAGCGAGACTAGCGAGTTTAGGTCCTACAATGAGCAGTTCTTC. The chain uses TRBV28 and TRBJ2-1; 8 bases fit TRBD2. With V trimmed by 6 bases and J by 1 base, 11 bases remained unmatched. The CDR3 is 17 amino acids. CDR1 and CDR2 from the germline V gene are MDHEN and SYDVKM. The full variable domain, its missing parts supplied by reference TRBV28 and TRBJ2-1, is DVKVTQSSRYLVKRTGEKVFLECVQDMDHENMFWYRQDPGLGLRLIYFSYDVKMKEKGDIPEGYSVSREKKERFSLILESASTNQTSMYLCASSETSEFRSYNEQFFGPGTRLTVL.

V is TRBV7-9 and J is TRBJ2-7, with D perhaps matching TRBD1 (6 bases). The V gene lost 1 base and the J gene lost 2 bases, with 15 bases spanning the gap. The CDR3 sequence is 16 residues long. CDR1 is SEHNR, CDR2 FQNEAQ, per germline (reference sequence). The CDR3 spells CASSLVMGTSPYEQYF. Here the CDR3 DNA reads TGTGCCAGCAGCTTAGTAATGGGGACATCTCCCTACGAGCAGTACTTC.

The chain recombines TRBV11-2 with TRBJ2-5; D is perhaps TRBD2 (6 bases). V lost 10 bases and J lost 5, with 14 bases in between. The CDR3 has 12 amino acids. Germline CDR1 reads SGHAT; CDR2 reads FQNNGV. The CDR3 spells CATSQEGETQYF. CDR3 bases: TGTGCCACCTCACAGGAGGGGGAGACCCAGTACTTC.

The chain combines TRBV27 with TRBJ1-6; TRBD1 aligns across 7 bases. Germline V CDR1 and CDR2: MNHEY, SMNVEV (reference sequence). The CDR3 consists of 14 residues. J gave up 7 bases and V 8 bases, and 8 bases lay outside the gene matches. CDR3 sequence (DNA): TGTGCCAGCGCCCGACAGGGAGGGAATTCACCCCTCCACTTT. Translating it yields CASARQGGNSPLHF.

J is TRBJ1-1 and V is TRBV18; a possible D gene is TRBD1 (6 bases). CDR3 length: 14 amino acids. Germline V gives CDR1 KGHSH, CDR2 LQKENI. The V and J ends lost 0 bases and 4 bases respectively, with 9 bases between them. CDR3 protein: CASSPPAGVTEAFF. The CDR3 coding sequence is TGTGCCAGCTCACCACCGGCAGGGGTCACTGAAGCTTTCTTT.

The chain couples TRBV6-2 or TRBV6-3 to TRBJ2-5; no definite D call. Germline V lookup: CDR1 MNHEY, CDR2 SVGEGT. This CDR3 has 11 amino acids. The V end was cut by 7 bases, the J end by 7 bases, with 10 bases between. The CDR3 is CASNPVPTQYF. CDR3 coding DNA: TGTGCCAGCAACCCCGTGCCGACCCAGTACTTC.

This clone was detected a few times. V is TRBV27 and J is TRBJ1-5, with TRBD1 as a possible D gene (5 bases). V lost 4 bases, J lost 5 bases, and 9 bases lay in between. Per germline, CDR1 MNHEY and CDR2 SMNVEV (reference sequence). CDR3 length equals 13 residues. CDR3 protein: CASSWGRDQPQHF. The CDR3 DNA reads TGTGCCAGCAGTTGGGGCAGGGATCAGCCCCAGCATTTT.

This sequence joins TRBV19 and TRBJ1-5; TRBD1 matches at 11 bases. The germline V gene has CDR1 LNHDA and CDR2 SQIVND (reference sequence). Trimming took 3 bases from V and 3 from J; bases not matched to a gene: 1. The CDR3 spans 15 residues. CDR3 sequence reads: CASSMDRGHNQPQHF. The CDR3 region has the DNA TGTGCCAGTAGTATGGACAGGGGGCACAATCAGCCCCAGCATTTT.

This chain uses TRBV11-2 with TRBJ1-4, with D unclear. Germline CDR1 is SGHAT and CDR2 is FQNNGV. V shed 3 bases and J shed 8 bases, with 13 bases lying between them. The CDR3 runs to 14 residues. The CDR3 reads CASSFIGLKEKLFF. DNA of the CDR3: TGTGCCAGCAGCTTTATAGGATTAAAAGAAAAACTGTTTTTT.

The rearrangement links TRBV5-4 to TRBJ1-1; no clear D gene. Germline V lookup: CDR1 SGHNT, CDR2 YYREEE (reference sequence). V was pared by 4 bases and J by 7 bases, with 11 bases between. This CDR3 is 12 amino acids long. CDR3 nucleotide sequence: TGTGCCAGCAGCGCCCAAAATCGTGAAGCTTTCTTT. It encodes CASSAQNREAFF.

The rearrangement uses TRBV9 and TRBJ1-5, with 9 bases fitting TRBD1. The CDR3 length is 18 residues. J gave up 0 bases and V 2 bases, and 9 bases lay outside the gene matches. Per germline, CDR1 SGDLS and CDR2 YYNGEE. The chain's CDR3 is CASSVGGQGYHSNQPQHF. The CDR3 nucleotides read TGTGCCAGCAGCGTGGGGGGACAGGGATACCATAGCAATCAGCCCCAGCATTTT.

The J gene is TRBJ2-7, the V gene TRBV3-1 (or the pseudogene TRBV3-2); 8 nucleotides agree with TRBD1. CDR1 LGHDT and CDR2 YNNKEL come from the germline V gene (reference sequence). V was clipped by 4 bases and J by 2 bases; unmatched bases: 7. The CDR3 has 15 residues. The CDR3 spells CASSLVGTGTYEQYF. The CDR3 DNA reads as TGTGCCAGCAGCCTTGTCGGGACAGGCACCTACGAGCAGTACTTC.

This chain connects TRBV4-2 to TRBJ2-2; D is unclear. Germline CDR1 is LGHNA and CDR2 is YNFKEQ. V lost 0 bases and J lost 0, with 8 bases in between. The CDR3 spans 16 residues. Here the CDR3 DNA reads TGTGCCAGCAGCCAAGATACTACGGCGAACACCGGGGAGCTGTTTTTT. It yields the protein CASSQDTTANTGELFF.

The genes are TRBV4-1 and TRBJ1-4; D gene unclear. Trimming stripped 2 bases from V and 3 bases from J, with 10 bases between. Germline values: CDR1 MGHRA, CDR2 YSYEKL. The CDR3 contains 15 residues. DNA of the CDR3: TGCGCCAGCAGCCAACATCGTACTCCTAATGAAAAACTGTTTTTT. It is translated as CASSQHRTPNEKLFF.

This rearrangement joins TRBV7-8 to TRBJ2-3; D gene unclear. The V end was cut by 2 bases, the J end by 5 bases, with 8 bases between. The CDR3 length is 13 residues. The germline V gene encodes CDR1 SGHVS and CDR2 FQNEAQ. This chain's CDR3 is CASSLTVRDTQYF. The CDR3 coding sequence is TGTGCCAGCAGCTTAACTGTGAGAGATACGCAGTATTTT.